This T cell receptor (beta chain) is from a study of OX40 agonist ivuxolimab in advanced cancers. The overall study: At around 81% male, the cohort had a mean age of around 56 years, ranging from about 23 to 79.

The data were produced by immunoSEQ multiplex PCR, yet TCRdb's version contains in-frame clones alone and is incomplete. Counted here are 25,000 to 30,000 clones, about nine tenths occurring once; the ten biggest clones make up approximately 25%. V was pared by 2 bases and J by 6 bases, with 11 bases between. The CDR3 sequence is 14 residues long. Germline V gene sequence: CDR1 SGDLS, CDR2 YYNGEE. This chain uses TRBV9 with TRBJ1-4; D gene ambiguous. The sequence was obtained from an adult with an advanced solid tumor such as melanoma, head and neck, liver or kidney cancer. The sample here was CD4+ or CD8+ T cells sorted from blood, taken in a trial of the OX40 agonist ivuxolimab. The CDR3 nucleotides are TGTGCCAGCAGCGTTAGGAGCTATGATGAAAAACTGTTTTTT. Translated, it gives CASSVRSYDEKLFF.